Listed below are T cell receptor beta chains from one sample, sequenced in a study of blood T cell repertoires in COVID-19. Repertoires were generated with immunoSEQ multiplex PCR, while TCRdb's copy carries only in-frame clones and drops some. The sample lists 200,000 to 300,000 clones; around 84% were seen once. The sequencing input was peripheral blood. These receptors were obtained from a woman aged 60 to 75 with COVID-19, enrolled during active disease. Each CDR3 is given with its conserved first and last residue. Fields, in order: J gene, clone size, V gene, D gene, CDR3 protein, CDR3 DNA. D genes are given only for firm matches. Rows give clone size only sometimes, using once, few, many, or a class for an expanded clone.

j_gene: TRBJ1-3
abundance: -
v_gene: TRBV30
d_gene: -
CDR3aa: CAWQGLSGNTIYF
CDR3nt: TGTGCCTGGCAGGGCCTCTCTGGAAACACCATATATTTT

j_gene: TRBJ2-5
abundance: -
v_gene: TRBV2
d_gene: -
CDR3aa: CASSEASRQETQYF
CDR3nt: TGTGCCAGCAGTGAAGCTAGCAGACAAGAGACCCAGTACTTC

j_gene: TRBJ1-1
abundance: -
v_gene: TRBV11-3
d_gene: -
CDR3aa: CASSLDPTETEAFF
CDR3nt: TGTGCCAGCAGCTTAGACCCGACGGAGACTGAAGCTTTCTTT

j_gene: TRBJ1-4
abundance: -
v_gene: TRBV19
d_gene: -
CDR3aa: CATGRFNEKLFF
CDR3nt: TGTGCCACAGGGCGGTTTAATGAAAAACTGTTTTTT

j_gene: TRBJ1-2
abundance: few
v_gene: TRBV18
d_gene: TRBD1
CDR3aa: CASTGTGGEDYGYTF
CDR3nt: TGTGCCAGCACCGGGACAGGGGGCGAAGACTATGGCTACACCTTC

j_gene: TRBJ2-7
abundance: -
v_gene: TRBV19
d_gene: TRBD2
CDR3aa: CASSIGGRMDEQYF
CDR3nt: TGTGCCAGTAGTATAGGCGGGAGGATGGACGAGCAGTACTTC

j_gene: TRBJ2-5
abundance: once
v_gene: TRBV24-1
d_gene: TRBD1
CDR3aa: CATSDDRGETQYF
CDR3nt: TGTGCCACCAGTGATGACAGGGGAGAGACCCAGTACTTC

j_gene: TRBJ1-6
abundance: once
v_gene: TRBV6-1
d_gene: -
CDR3aa: CASSELDAGNSPLHF
CDR3nt: TGTGCCAGCAGTGAATTGGATGCAGGGAATTCACCCCTCCACTTT

j_gene: TRBJ2-3
abundance: -
v_gene: TRBV3-1/TRBV3-2
d_gene: TRBD2
CDR3aa: CASSLLAGVGTDTQYF
CDR3nt: TGTGCCAGCAGCCTATTAGCGGGAGTTGGCACAGATACGCAGTATTTT

j_gene: TRBJ1-1
abundance: -
v_gene: TRBV27
d_gene: TRBD1
CDR3aa: CASRRQGYTEAFF
CDR3nt: TGTGCCAGCAGGCGACAGGGGTACACTGAAGCTTTCTTT

j_gene: TRBJ2-5
abundance: -
v_gene: TRBV20-1
d_gene: -
CDR3aa: CSASVSGRETQYF
CDR3nt: TGCAGTGCTAGTGTCTCAGGCCGAGAGACCCAGTACTTC

j_gene: TRBJ1-2
abundance: -
v_gene: TRBV7-9
d_gene: TRBD1
CDR3aa: CASSSQGASSGYTF
CDR3nt: TGTGCCAGCAGCAGTCAGGGGGCGTCGAGTGGCTACACCTTC

j_gene: TRBJ1-6
abundance: -
v_gene: TRBV28
d_gene: -
CDR3aa: CASSRGGNSPLHF
CDR3nt: TGTGCCAGCTCCAGGGGTGGGAATTCACCCCTCCACTTT

j_gene: TRBJ1-6
abundance: -
v_gene: TRBV5-1
d_gene: -
CDR3aa: CASSPMMGASSYNSPLHF
CDR3nt: TGCGCCAGCAGCCCGATGATGGGGGCGAGCTCCTATAATTCACCCCTCCACTTT

j_gene: TRBJ1-1
abundance: -
v_gene: TRBV29-1
d_gene: TRBD1
CDR3aa: CSVRGQMNTEAFF
CDR3nt: TGCAGCGTGAGGGGACAGATGAACACTGAAGCTTTCTTT

j_gene: TRBJ2-2
abundance: -
v_gene: TRBV5-5
d_gene: -
CDR3aa: CASSERPSGYGTGELFF
CDR3nt: TGTGCCAGCAGCGAAAGGCCGAGCGGGTACGGCACCGGGGAGCTGTTTTTT

j_gene: TRBJ2-3
abundance: few
v_gene: TRBV5-4
d_gene: -
CDR3aa: CASSLPSRGGTDTQYF
CDR3nt: TGTGCCAGCAGCTTACCTAGCAGGGGTGGTACAGATACGCAGTATTTT

j_gene: TRBJ2-5
abundance: -
v_gene: TRBV19
d_gene: TRBD1
CDR3aa: CASSEQGRETQYF
CDR3nt: TGTGCCAGTAGTGAACAGGGGAGAGAGACCCAGTACTTC

j_gene: TRBJ1-1
abundance: -
v_gene: TRBV9
d_gene: TRBD1
CDR3aa: CASSSRQGDTEAFF
CDR3nt: TGTGCCAGCAGCTCCCGACAGGGGGACACTGAAGCTTTCTTT

j_gene: TRBJ1-4
abundance: -
v_gene: TRBV6-5
d_gene: -
CDR3aa: CASSRGSYEKLFF
CDR3nt: TGTGCCAGCAGCCGCGGAAGCTATGAAAAACTGTTTTTT

j_gene: TRBJ2-4
abundance: -
v_gene: TRBV28
d_gene: -
CDR3aa: CASRVKALAKNIQYF
CDR3nt: TGTGCCAGCAGGGTGAAAGCACTGGCCAAAAACATTCAGTACTTC

j_gene: TRBJ2-1
abundance: -
v_gene: TRBV7-8
d_gene: TRBD2
CDR3aa: CASSLWTSGPGGDNEQFF
CDR3nt: TGTGCCAGCAGCTTATGGACTAGCGGCCCCGGGGGGGACAATGAGCAGTTCTTC

j_gene: TRBJ2-3
abundance: -
v_gene: TRBV27
d_gene: TRBD1
CDR3aa: CASSLQGTGITDTQYF
CDR3nt: TGTGCCAGCAGTTTACAAGGGACAGGAATCACAGATACGCAGTATTTT

j_gene: TRBJ2-3
abundance: -
v_gene: TRBV11-3
d_gene: -
CDR3aa: CASSPTGLSTQYF
CDR3nt: TGTGCCAGCAGCCCAACAGGCTTGTCTACGCAGTATTTT

j_gene: TRBJ1-2
abundance: -
v_gene: TRBV5-6
d_gene: -
CDR3aa: CASSFPPTGSGSGYTF
CDR3nt: TGTGCCAGCAGCTTTCCCCCTACAGGGAGTGGATCTGGCTACACCTTC

j_gene: TRBJ2-2
abundance: -
v_gene: TRBV5-1
d_gene: TRBD1
CDR3aa: CASSRDRGRTGELFF
CDR3nt: TGCGCCAGCAGTAGGGACAGGGGGCGCACCGGGGAGCTGTTTTTT

j_gene: TRBJ1-2
abundance: -
v_gene: TRBV19
d_gene: -
CDR3aa: CASSIGGNYGYTF
CDR3nt: TGTGCCAGTAGTATAGGCGGGAACTATGGCTACACCTTC

j_gene: TRBJ1-6
abundance: -
v_gene: TRBV30
d_gene: -
CDR3aa: CAWRRVGSPLHF
CDR3nt: TGTGCCTGGAGGAGGGTAGGGTCACCCCTCCACTTT

j_gene: TRBJ2-2
abundance: -
v_gene: TRBV24-1
d_gene: TRBD1
CDR3aa: CATSDRGQVANTGELFF
CDR3nt: TGTGCCACCAGTGACCGGGGACAGGTAGCGAACACCGGGGAGCTGTTTTTT

j_gene: TRBJ1-4
abundance: -
v_gene: TRBV3-1/TRBV3-2
d_gene: -
CDR3aa: CASSPGALATNEKLFF
CDR3nt: TGTGCCAGCAGCCCTGGGGCTTTAGCAACTAATGAAAAACTGTTTTTT

j_gene: TRBJ1-5
abundance: -
v_gene: TRBV7-9
d_gene: TRBD1
CDR3aa: CASSLVGTVAAQPQHF
CDR3nt: TGTGCCAGCAGCTTAGTGGGGACAGTGGCCGCCCAGCCCCAGCATTTT

j_gene: TRBJ1-2
abundance: once
v_gene: TRBV10-2
d_gene: -
CDR3aa: CASSGRADTGGYTF
CDR3nt: TGCGCCAGCAGTGGTCGGGCGGACACTGGTGGCTACACCTTC

j_gene: TRBJ1-2
abundance: -
v_gene: TRBV7-2
d_gene: TRBD1
CDR3aa: CASSSTRTGNYGYTF
CDR3nt: TGTGCCAGCAGCTCGACCAGGACAGGGAACTATGGCTACACCTTC

j_gene: TRBJ2-5
abundance: -
v_gene: TRBV5-1
d_gene: TRBD2
CDR3aa: CASSEIAGGGETQYF
CDR3nt: TGCGCCAGCAGCGAGATAGCGGGAGGAGGAGAGACCCAGTACTTC

j_gene: TRBJ2-7
abundance: -
v_gene: TRBV27
d_gene: TRBD2
CDR3aa: CASSLREGRSYEQYF
CDR3nt: TGTGCCAGCAGTTTGAGGGAGGGGCGCTCCTACGAGCAGTACTTC

j_gene: TRBJ1-2
abundance: -
v_gene: TRBV27
d_gene: TRBD1
CDR3aa: CASRTNRGLPGGYTF
CDR3nt: TGTGCCAGCAGGACCAACAGGGGTCTCCCGGGTGGCTACACCTTC

j_gene: TRBJ2-2
abundance: -
v_gene: TRBV7-3
d_gene: TRBD1
CDR3aa: CASSLRAGTGANTGELFF
CDR3nt: TGTGCCAGCAGCTTAAGGGCCGGGACAGGGGCGAACACCGGGGAGCTGTTTTTT

j_gene: TRBJ2-5
abundance: -
v_gene: TRBV5-1
d_gene: TRBD1
CDR3aa: CASKTSGTGGETQYF
CDR3nt: TGCGCCAGCAAGACTTCCGGGACAGGGGGAGAGACCCAGTACTTC

j_gene: TRBJ2-6
abundance: -
v_gene: TRBV5-1
d_gene: -
CDR3aa: CASSAGQNLAGANVLTF
CDR3nt: TGCGCCAGCAGCGCGGGACAGAACCTTGCTGGGGCCAACGTCCTGACTTTC

j_gene: TRBJ1-1
abundance: -
v_gene: TRBV7-9
d_gene: -
CDR3aa: CASSTGNTEAFF
CDR3nt: TGTGCCAGCAGCACGGGGAACACTGAAGCTTTCTTT

j_gene: TRBJ2-1
abundance: -
v_gene: TRBV15
d_gene: TRBD1
CDR3aa: CATSRGTGFYNEQFF
CDR3nt: TGTGCCACCAGCAGAGGGACAGGATTCTACAATGAGCAGTTCTTC

j_gene: TRBJ1-3
abundance: -
v_gene: TRBV5-1
d_gene: -
CDR3aa: CASSLDAGSGNTIYF
CDR3nt: TGCGCCAGCAGCCTGGATGCGGGGTCTGGAAACACCATATATTTT

j_gene: TRBJ2-1
abundance: -
v_gene: TRBV29-1
d_gene: TRBD1
CDR3aa: CSVEVWGQGTYNEQFF
CDR3nt: TGCAGCGTTGAAGTATGGGGACAGGGTACCTACAATGAGCAGTTCTTC

j_gene: TRBJ1-1
abundance: -
v_gene: TRBV9
d_gene: TRBD1
CDR3aa: CASSVGQRTEAFF
CDR3nt: TGTGCCAGCAGCGTGGGACAGAGGACTGAAGCTTTCTTT

j_gene: TRBJ2-3
abundance: -
v_gene: TRBV9
d_gene: TRBD1
CDR3aa: CASSPRTGRDTQYF
CDR3nt: TGTGCCAGCAGCCCCCGGACAGGGAGAGATACGCAGTATTTT

j_gene: TRBJ1-6
abundance: -
v_gene: TRBV7-6
d_gene: TRBD1
CDR3aa: CASSLSGGNSPLHF
CDR3nt: TGTGCCAGCAGCTTATCAGGGGGCAATTCACCCCTCCACTTT

j_gene: TRBJ1-2
abundance: -
v_gene: TRBV25-1
d_gene: -
CDR3aa: CASSESQDYGYTF
CDR3nt: TGTGCCAGCAGTGAATCCCAGGACTATGGCTACACCTTC

j_gene: TRBJ1-6
abundance: -
v_gene: TRBV4-1
d_gene: -
CDR3aa: CASGTEASPWGSPLHF
CDR3nt: TGCGCCAGTGGGACTGAGGCCAGCCCTTGGGGTTCACCCCTCCACTTT

j_gene: TRBJ2-5
abundance: -
v_gene: TRBV3-1/TRBV3-2
d_gene: TRBD2
CDR3aa: CASSPLGGRWGETQYF
CDR3nt: TGTGCCAGCAGCCCCCTAGGCGGGAGATGGGGAGAGACCCAGTACTTC

j_gene: TRBJ2-5
abundance: -
v_gene: TRBV7-9
d_gene: TRBD2
CDR3aa: CASSLTGLAGGGQYF
CDR3nt: TGTGCCAGCAGCTTAACGGGACTAGCGGGAGGGGGCCAGTACTTC